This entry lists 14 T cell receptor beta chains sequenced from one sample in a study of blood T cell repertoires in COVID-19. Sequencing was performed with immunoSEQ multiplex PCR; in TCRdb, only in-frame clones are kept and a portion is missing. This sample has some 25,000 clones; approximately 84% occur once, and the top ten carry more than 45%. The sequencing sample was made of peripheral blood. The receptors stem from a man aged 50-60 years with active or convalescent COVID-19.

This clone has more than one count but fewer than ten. The CDR3, as DNA: TGTGCCAGCAGCGCTTATTCGGGGGTGCCCCAGCATTTT. This gives the protein CASSAYSGVPQHF. The rearrangement joins TRBV9 to TRBJ1-5; D might be TRBD1 (5 bases). This CDR3 has 13 amino acids. The germline V gene encodes CDR1 SGDLS and CDR2 YYNGEE. V shed 3 bases and J shed 9 bases, with 13 bases lying between them.

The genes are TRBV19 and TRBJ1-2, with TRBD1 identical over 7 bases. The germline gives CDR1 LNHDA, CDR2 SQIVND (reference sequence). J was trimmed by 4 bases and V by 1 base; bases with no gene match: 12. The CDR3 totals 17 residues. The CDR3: CASSIVFTIRDSYGYTF. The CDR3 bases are TGTGCCAGTAGTATAGTCTTTACCATCCGGGACAGCTATGGCTACACCTTC.

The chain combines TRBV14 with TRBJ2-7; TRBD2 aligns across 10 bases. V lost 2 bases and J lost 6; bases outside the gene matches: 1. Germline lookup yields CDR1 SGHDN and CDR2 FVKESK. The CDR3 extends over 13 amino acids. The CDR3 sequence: CASSQLAGAEQYF. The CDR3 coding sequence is TGTGCCAGCAGCCAACTAGCGGGAGCCGAGCAGTACTTC. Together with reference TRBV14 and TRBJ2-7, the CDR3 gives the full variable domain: EAGVTQFPSHSVIEKGQTVTLRCDPISGHDNLYWYRRVMGKEIKFLLHFVKESKQDESGMPNNRFLAERTGGTYSTLKVQPAELEDSGVYFCASSQLAGAEQYFGPGTRLTVT.

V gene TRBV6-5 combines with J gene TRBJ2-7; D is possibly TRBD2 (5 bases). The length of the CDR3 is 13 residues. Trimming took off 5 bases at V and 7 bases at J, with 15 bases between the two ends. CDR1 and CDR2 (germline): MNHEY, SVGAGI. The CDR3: CASSTRALLEQYF. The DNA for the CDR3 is TGTGCCAGCAGTACGCGGGCGCTACTGGAGCAGTACTTC.

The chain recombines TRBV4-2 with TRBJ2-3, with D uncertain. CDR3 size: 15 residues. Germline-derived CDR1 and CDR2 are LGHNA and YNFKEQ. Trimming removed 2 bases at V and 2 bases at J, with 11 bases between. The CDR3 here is CASSQRQLFTDTQYF. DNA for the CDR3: TGTGCCAGCAGCCAACGTCAACTGTTCACAGATACGCAGTATTTT.

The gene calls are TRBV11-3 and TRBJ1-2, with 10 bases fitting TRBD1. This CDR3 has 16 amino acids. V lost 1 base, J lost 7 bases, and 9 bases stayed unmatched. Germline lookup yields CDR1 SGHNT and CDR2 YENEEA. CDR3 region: CASSLGGQGVFGGYTF. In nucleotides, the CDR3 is TGTGCCAGCAGCTTAGGCGGACAGGGGGTATTTGGTGGCTACACCTTC.

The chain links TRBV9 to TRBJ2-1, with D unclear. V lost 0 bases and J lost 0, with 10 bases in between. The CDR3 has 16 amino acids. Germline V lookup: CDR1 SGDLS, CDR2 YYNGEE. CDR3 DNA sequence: TGTGCCAGCAGCGTAGACACCTTAAGCTCCTACAATGAGCAGTTCTTC. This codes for CASSVDTLSSYNEQFF.

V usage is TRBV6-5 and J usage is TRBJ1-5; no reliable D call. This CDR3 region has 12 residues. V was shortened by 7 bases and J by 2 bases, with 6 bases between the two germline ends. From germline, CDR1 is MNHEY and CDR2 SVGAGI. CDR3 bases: TGTGCCAGCAAACGGGGCAATCAGCCCCAGCATTTT. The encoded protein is CASKRGNQPQHF.

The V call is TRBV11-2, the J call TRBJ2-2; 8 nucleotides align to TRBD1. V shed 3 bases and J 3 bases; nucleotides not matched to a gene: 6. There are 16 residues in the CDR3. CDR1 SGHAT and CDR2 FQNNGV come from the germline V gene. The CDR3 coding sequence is TGTGCCAGCAGCTTTACATACAGGGGGGACACCGGGGAGCTGTTTTTT. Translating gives CASSFTYRGDTGELFF.

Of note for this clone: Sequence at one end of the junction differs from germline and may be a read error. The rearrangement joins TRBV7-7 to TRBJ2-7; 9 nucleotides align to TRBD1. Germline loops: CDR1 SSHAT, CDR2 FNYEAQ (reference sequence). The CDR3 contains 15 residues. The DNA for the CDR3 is TGTGCTAGCAGCTTTGGGACAGGGACGTCCTACGAGCAGTACTTC. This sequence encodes CASSFGTGTSYEQYF.

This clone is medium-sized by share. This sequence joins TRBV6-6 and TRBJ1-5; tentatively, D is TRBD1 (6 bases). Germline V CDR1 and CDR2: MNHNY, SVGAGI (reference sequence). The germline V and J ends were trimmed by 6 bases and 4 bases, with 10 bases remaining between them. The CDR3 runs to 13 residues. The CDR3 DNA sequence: TGTGCCAGCAGCCCCCAGGGGAATCAGCCCCAGCATTTT. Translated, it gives CASSPQGNQPQHF.

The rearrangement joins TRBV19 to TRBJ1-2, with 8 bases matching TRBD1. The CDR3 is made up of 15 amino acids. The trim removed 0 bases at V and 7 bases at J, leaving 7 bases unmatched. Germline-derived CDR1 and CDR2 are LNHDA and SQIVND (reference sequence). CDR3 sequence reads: CASSIDLDRVGGYTF. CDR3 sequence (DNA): TGTGCCAGTAGTATAGATCTGGACAGGGTGGGTGGCTACACCTTC. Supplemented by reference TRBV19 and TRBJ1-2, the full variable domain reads DGGITQSPKYLFRKEGQNVTLSCEQNLNHDAMYWYRQDPGQGLRLIYYSQIVNDFQKGDIAEGYSVSREKKESFPLTVTSAQKNPTAFYLCASSIDLDRVGGYTFGSGTRLTVV.

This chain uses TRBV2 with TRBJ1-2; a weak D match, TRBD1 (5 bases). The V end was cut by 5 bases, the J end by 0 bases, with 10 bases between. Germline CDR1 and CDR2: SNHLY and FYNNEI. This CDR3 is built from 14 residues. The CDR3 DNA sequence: TGTGCCAGCAGTCGACAGCGAGCTAACTATGGCTACACCTTC. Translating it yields CASSRQRANYGYTF.

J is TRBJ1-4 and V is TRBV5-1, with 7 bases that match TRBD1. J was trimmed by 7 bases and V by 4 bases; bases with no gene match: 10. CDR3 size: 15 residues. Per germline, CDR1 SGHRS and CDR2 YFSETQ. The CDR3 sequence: CASSHLYRGGEKLFF. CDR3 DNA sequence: TGCGCCAGCAGCCACCTTTACAGGGGAGGTGAAAAACTGTTTTTT.